This T cell receptor beta chain derives from a study of spatial heterogeneity in lung cancer. Time point described: sample taken at primary tumor resection. Donors were approximately 70 untreated early-stage non-small cell lung cancer patients. J lost 2 bases, V lost 4 bases, and 6 bases had no gene match. The CDR3 length is 14 residues. CDR1 and CDR2 from the germline V gene are SGHRS and YFSETQ. TCRdb re-called the 5' RACE reads through MiXCR, storing one row per CDR3 protein. Of 40,000 to 45,000 distinct CDR3 sequences in the sample, approximately 15% are singletons; the top ten hold 55% to 70%. This sequence was found in a male donor with early-stage non-small cell lung cancer. The sample here was PBMCs, taken at surgery. This chain joins TRBV5-1 and TRBJ2-7, with 7 bases identical to TRBD1. The CDR3 is CASSGGQSTYEQYF. The CDR3 DNA follows: TGCGCCAGCAGCGGGGGACAGTCTACCTACGAGCAGTACTTC.